This T cell receptor (beta chain) was captured by sequencing in a study of shared clonotypes between healthy human individuals. Sequencing used immunoSEQ multiplex PCR; TCRdb keeps in-frame clones, though not all of them. The sample comprises more than 2,000,000 clones, 90% to 95% of which are singletons, and around 0.14% rests with the top ten. This TCR was recovered from a man between 18 and 29 years old in good health. Material for sequencing was naive CD4+ T cells sorted from blood. Subset noted: CD45RA+ positively selected.

The CDR3 DNA reads as TGTGCCAGTAGTATCATAGCGGGAGTGGGCGAGCAGTACTTC. This gives the protein CASSIIAGVGEQYF. The chain is built from TRBV19 and TRBJ2-7; TRBD2 aligns across 9 bases. Germline CDR1 and CDR2: LNHDA and SQIVND (reference sequence). This CDR3 has 14 residues. J gave up 6 bases and V 3 bases, and 6 bases lay outside the gene matches.